The present TCR beta chain was sequenced within a study of blood T cells in healthy people across ages. This CDR3 has 13 residues. The germline CDR1 and CDR2 sequences are LGHDT and YNNKEL (reference sequence). Trimming pared 2 bases from V and 11 bases from J, leaving 15 bases between. For the second PCR, which ran for about 7 to 11 cycles, a sample-barcoded 5' primer and a J-beta primer mix were used. A 12-random-nucleotide template-switch adaptor tagged each cDNA molecule. In TCRdb, the 5' RACE reads were re-called with MiXCR into one record per CDR3 protein. The table has over 600,000 distinct CDR3 sequences, more than 20% seen once.

This chain joins TRBV3-1 and TRBJ2-5; a possible D gene is TRBD2 (5 bases). Specimen: blood. The origin of this receptor is a man aged 70-80 years in good health. DNA of the CDR3: TGTGCCAGCAGCCAAAGGCAGGCAAGGGAGCAGTACTTC. Its translation: CASSQRQAREQYF.